Included here is one TCR beta chain sequence, with context. This clone showed up just a few times. No cognate antigen has been identified for it. Base qualities are not recorded, but no much larger clone differs from it by a single base. The data originate from a study of shared clonotypes between healthy human individuals (dated by TCRdb to the early 2020s). As for the study more broadly: Three men and two women, aged 18 to 49 years, made up the cohort. Between about 0.85 and 10 billion PBMCs per donor were obtained by leukapheresis. Per donor, three plates each were used for CD4 naive and CD4 memory, two for CD8 naive, and one for CD8 memory. To increase sequencing depth and limit assay-specific biases, different laboratories used diverse techniques to prepare libraries and sequence TCR repertoires. Blood TCR repertoires of several healthy adults were deeply sequenced to estimate repertoire size and the extent of clonotype sharing between individuals.

General study outcomes and caveats: Based on pairwise subsampling, the degree of clonotype sharing among donors was expected to be affected by sequencing depth. Sampling was restricted to blood, and TCR repertoires in tissue are likely to differ from TCR repertoires in blood. Because the study included only a small number of donors, the genetic and exposure-history diversity represented was limited. Estimated clonotype richness was generally larger for naive than for memory subsets. Sharing across four donors was observed for approximately 5% of naive CD4, 3.5% of naive CD8, about 2.5% of memory CD4, and 0.4% of memory CD8 clonotypes. Rarefaction of sorted-subset datasets indicated incomplete sequencing despite the large sequencing depth. Higher generation probabilities were observed for clonotypes shared by all four sorted-subset donors than for non-shared clonotypes.

Donors were healthy HIV-negative adults with no recently reported acute infections or vaccinations. Every donor was a Caucasian adult living in Nashville, Tennessee, USA. CD8 memory samples consisted of magnetically selected CD45RO+ cells combined with CCR7-negative CD45RA+ effector memory (TemRA) cells. Blood was collected by leukapheresis, and PBMCs were isolated by Ficoll-Histopaque density gradient centrifugation and then cryopreserved in liquid nitrogen vapor phase. Purity and quantity of every magnetically sorted T cell population were checked by analytical flow cytometry. Genomic DNA was isolated from every sorted fraction and measured by UV absorbance on a Nanodrop 2000c. TCR CDR3 regions were amplified from genomic DNA by multiplex PCR using the deep immunoSEQ assay. Genomic DNA extracted from each cell subset was distributed evenly over all wells of several immunoSEQ 96-well plates, and each plate served as one replicate. For sorted subsets, each replicate PCR was loaded with roughly 0.2 ug genomic DNA, equivalent to 32,000 or so T cell genomes. Purified libraries were measured with a Qubit 3.0 fluorometer, size-checked on a Bioanalyzer 2100, and measured again with the KAPA Library Quantification kit. A separate single-read 150-cycle Illumina NextSeq 550 flow cell was used to sequence each immunoSEQ 96-well plate. On the authors' methods: Because the immunoSEQ output held only junctional sequences and lacked quality scores, the filtering could not match the filtering applied to full-length reads. Sequences were annotated with PyIR, a Python wrapper for IgBLAST v1.9, and V/J genes and CDR3 were assigned using IMGT germline references. Any read was removed if the V/J assignment was weak (E-value above 1e-6), the CDR3 was missing, or the read contained stop codons, out-of-frame junctions, or ambiguous translated residues. V3J clonotypes were defined as sequences sharing an identical inferred V gene, J gene, and CDR3 amino acid sequence. Percentage overlap between repertoires was calculated by dividing the number of shared unique clonotypes by the size of the smaller repertoire. Three approaches were used to assess repertoire richness: RTK rarefaction, the Chao1 estimator, and Recon v2.1 estimates of unobserved clonotypes. Generation probabilities for all TCRbeta clonotypes obtained by the gDNA method from a handful of donors were computed using OLGA. The table was pulled from immuneACCESS by TCRdb, which kept in-frame rearrangements only. Such tables lose some clones; where checked, under half of the loss comes from unresolved V genes, and the rest has no known cause. V, J and clone size are taken as reported in that table, and D and trimming were inferred from the DNA itself. The sample has 100,000 or so clones on record, around 68% of them singletons. Roughly a quarter of the sample belongs to the ten largest clones.

The germline V gene encodes CDR1 SGDLS and CDR2 YYNGEE. V and J lose 3 bases and 2 bases, and a span of 12 bases separates them. From its cysteine to its phenylalanine, the CDR3 spans 14 amino acids. Only CDR3 DNA remains: 42 bases, in frame from the first base. This receptor was obtained from a woman aged 30 to 39 in good health. This receptor chain uses TRBV9 and TRBJ2-7; matching of 6 bases hints at TRBD2 as the D gene. The source material was memory CD8+ T cells sorted from blood. The sample's cell subset or site label is to be understood as: CD45RO+ cells pooled with CCR7-negative TemRA cells. The CDR3 protein is CASSAGGETYEQYF. The nucleotides read TGTGCCAGCAGCGCAGGAGGGGAAACCTACGAGCAGTACTTC.